The rows below give T cell receptor beta chains drawn from one sample of a study of T-cell memory formation after mild COVID-19. TCRdb independently ran MiXCR on the 5' RACE reads; one entry per CDR3 protein. The sample has around 210,000 distinct CDR3 sequences; 9.5% to 10% are singletons. The sequenced sample consisted of PBMCs or a T cell subset sorted from them (not recorded which). The receptor set was obtained from a man between 18 and 29 years old who had mild COVID-19 (a few samples of this study predate the infection). Cell type and time point are not known. Each CDR3 is given with its conserved first and last residue. The D gene is left open where the match is weak. Size tells how often a clone was seen (once, few, many) or the class of an expanded clone, and some rows leave it out.

j_call v_call clone_size d_call cdr3_nt cdr3_aa
TRBJ2-7 TRBV6-5 many NA TGTGCCAGCAGCCGAGGGACACCGGACTCCTACGAGCAGTACTTC CASSRGTPDSYEQYF
TRBJ1-5 TRBV7-2 NA NA TGTGCCAGCAGCTTAGAGGGGTCGCAGCCCCAGCATTTT CASSLEGSQPQHF
TRBJ2-3 TRBV2 few NA TGTGCCAGCAGGAATACCGACCGGACAGAAAGCACAGATACGCAGTATTTT CASRNTDRTESTDTQYF
TRBJ1-1 TRBV7-2 many NA TGTGCCAGCAGCTTATTTTCGGGTAGGGCTTTCTTT CASSLFSGRAFF
TRBJ2-5 TRBV4-2 few NA TGTGCCAGCAGCCAAGGACAGGGAGGTTGGGAGACCCAGTACTTC CASSQGQGGWETQYF
TRBJ2-1 TRBV6-1 NA NA TGTGCCAGCAGTGAAGGCTCCCGGGCCGAGCAGTTCTTC CASSEGSRAEQFF
TRBJ2-4 TRBV10-3 many NA TGTGCCATCAGTGAACCAGGGAGGAACATTCAGTACTTC CAISEPGRNIQYF
TRBJ1-1 TRBV5-5 few TRBD1 TGTGCCAGCAGCTTGTTAGGGGGCAACGCTGAAGCTTTCTTT CASSLLGGNAEAFF
TRBJ2-2 TRBV18 few NA TGTGCCAGCAGGAATACGAACACCGGGGAGCTGTTTTTT CASRNTNTGELFF
TRBJ2-1 TRBV27 many TRBD2 TGTGCCAGCAGTTACTCCGGGACTAGCGGGATCGAGCAGTTCTTC CASSYSGTSGIEQFF
TRBJ2-1 TRBV12-3/TRBV12-4 NA NA TGTGCCAGCAGTGGGGGGACGGGAAATCTCTACAATGAGCAGTTCTTC CASSGGTGNLYNEQFF
TRBJ1-2 TRBV12-3/TRBV12-4 NA TRBD1 TGTGCCAGCAGCGGGACAGCCTATGGCTACACCTTC CASSGTAYGYTF
TRBJ1-6 TRBV6-5 few NA TGTGCCAGCACCTACGGGGGGAGTTCACCCCTCCACTTT CASTYGGSSPLHF
TRBJ2-5 TRBV18 NA NA TGTGCCAGCTCATCGACGCCCGGGACTGAGGAGACCCAGTACTTC CASSSTPGTEETQYF
TRBJ2-2 TRBV9 many TRBD1 TGTGCCAGCAGTGCCGGGACAGGGAACACCGGGGAGCTGTTTTTT CASSAGTGNTGELFF
TRBJ2-1 TRBV5-1 few TRBD2 TGCGCCAGCAGCTTGGCGGGGGGTGACAATGAGCAGTTCTTC CASSLAGGDNEQFF
TRBJ2-2 TRBV7-2 few NA TGTGCCAGCAGCTTATATCAGGTTAACACCGGGGAGCTGTTTTTT CASSLYQVNTGELFF
TRBJ2-7 TRBV5-1 many NA TGCGCCAGCAGCTTGGCCCGTGGGGGCTCCTCCTACGAGCAGTACTTC CASSLARGGSSYEQYF
TRBJ2-3 TRBV12-5 few NA TGTGCCTCAGGGGACCCTAGCACAGATACGCAGTATTTT CASGDPSTDTQYF
TRBJ1-1 TRBV3-1 NA NA TGTGCCAGCAGCCGGCACACTGAAGCTTTCTTT CASSRHTEAFF
TRBJ2-7 TRBV10-3 few NA TGTGCCATCAGTGACGTTAAGGCCTACGAGCAGTACTTC CAISDVKAYEQYF
TRBJ2-7 TRBV6-2/TRBV6-3 few NA TGTGCCAGCAGTTACTCACGGGGACGGTCGTTATCCTACGAGCAGTACTTC CASSYSRGRSLSYEQYF
TRBJ1-1 TRBV4-2 few NA TGTGCCAGCAGCCAAAAGGAGGACACTGAAGCTTTCTTT CASSQKEDTEAFF
TRBJ2-1 TRBV6-5 NA TRBD2 TGTGCCAGCAGGGTTAGCGGGGGCCTACTCTACAATGAGCAGTTCTTC CASRVSGGLLYNEQFF
TRBJ1-1 TRBV5-4 NA NA TGTGCCAGCAGCCACTCAGGGTTAACTGAAGCTTTCTTT CASSHSGLTEAFF
TRBJ2-7 TRBV7-2 few NA TGTGCCAGCAGCTTAGCCCACAATTCCTACGAGCAGTACTTC CASSLAHNSYEQYF
TRBJ1-6 TRBV7-8 NA NA TGTGCCAGCAGCTTTCAAGGGCGCAATTCACCCCTCCACTTT CASSFQGRNSPLHF
TRBJ2-5 TRBV7-2 few NA TGTGCCAGCAGCTTATTTGAGACCCAGTACTTC CASSLFETQYF
TRBJ1-6 TRBV20-1 few NA TGCAGTGCTAGCAGGGAACGAAATTCACCCCTCCACTTT CSASRERNSPLHF
TRBJ1-6 TRBV27 many TRBD1 TGTGCCAGCAGTGCCCAGGGGGGCGCTGGGACACCCCTCCACTTT CASSAQGGAGTPLHF